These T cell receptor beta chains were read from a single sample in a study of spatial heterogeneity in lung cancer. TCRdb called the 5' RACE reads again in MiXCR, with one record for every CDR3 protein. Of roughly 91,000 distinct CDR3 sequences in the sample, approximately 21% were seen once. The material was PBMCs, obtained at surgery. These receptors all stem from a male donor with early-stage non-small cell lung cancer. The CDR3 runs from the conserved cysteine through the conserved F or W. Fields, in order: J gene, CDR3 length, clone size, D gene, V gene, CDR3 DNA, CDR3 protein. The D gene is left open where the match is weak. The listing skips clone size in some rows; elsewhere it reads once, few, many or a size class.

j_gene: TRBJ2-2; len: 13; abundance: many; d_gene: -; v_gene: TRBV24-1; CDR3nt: TGTGCCACCAGTGACCGATTCACCGGGGAGCTGTTTTTT; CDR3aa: CATSDRFTGELFF
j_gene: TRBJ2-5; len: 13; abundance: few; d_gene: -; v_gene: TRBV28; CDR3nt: TGTGCCAGCAGCCAAAATCGTCCAGAGACCCAGTACTTC; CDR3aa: CASSQNRPETQYF
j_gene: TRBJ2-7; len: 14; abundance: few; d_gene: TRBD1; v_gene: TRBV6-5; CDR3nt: TGTGCCAGCAGTCCCGGGACAGGAATCTACGAGCAGTACTTC; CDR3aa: CASSPGTGIYEQYF
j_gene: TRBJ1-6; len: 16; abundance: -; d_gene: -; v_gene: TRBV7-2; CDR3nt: TGTGCCAGCAGCATACGAGTAGAATGGGGGGGTTCACCCCTCCACTTT; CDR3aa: CASSIRVEWGGSPLHF
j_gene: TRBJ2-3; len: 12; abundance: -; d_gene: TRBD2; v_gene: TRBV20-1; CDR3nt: TGCAGGGGAGCGGGAGACGAAGATACGCAGTATTTT; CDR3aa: CRGAGDEDTQYF
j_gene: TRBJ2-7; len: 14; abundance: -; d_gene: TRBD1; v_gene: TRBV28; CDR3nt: TGTGCCAGCAGGCGACAGGGGGCATACTCCGAGCAGTACTTC; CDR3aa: CASRRQGAYSEQYF
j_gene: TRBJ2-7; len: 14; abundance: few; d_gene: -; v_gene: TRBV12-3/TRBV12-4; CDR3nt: TGTGCCAGCAGCCCTGGACGGATCTCCTACGAGCAGTACTTC; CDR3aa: CASSPGRISYEQYF
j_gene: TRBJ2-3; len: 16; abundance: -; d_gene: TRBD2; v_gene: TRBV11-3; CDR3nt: TGTGCCAGCAGCCCAGGGACTAGCGGGGTGACAGATACGCAGTATTTT; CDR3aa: CASSPGTSGVTDTQYF
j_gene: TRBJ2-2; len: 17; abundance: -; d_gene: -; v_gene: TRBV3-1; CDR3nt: TGTGCCAGCAGCCACAGATTCTACGGGGGACTCACCGGGGAGCTGTTTTTT; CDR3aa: CASSHRFYGGLTGELFF
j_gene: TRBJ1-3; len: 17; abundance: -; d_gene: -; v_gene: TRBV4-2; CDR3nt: TGTGCCAGCAGCCAAGATGTGGGGGCCGGCTCTGGAAACACCATATATTTT; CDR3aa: CASSQDVGAGSGNTIYF
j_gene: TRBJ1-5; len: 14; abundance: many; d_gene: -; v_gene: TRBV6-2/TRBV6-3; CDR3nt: TGTGCCAGCAGGCCCGGGACGGTTTTAGGGCCCCAGCATTTT; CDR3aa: CASRPGTVLGPQHF
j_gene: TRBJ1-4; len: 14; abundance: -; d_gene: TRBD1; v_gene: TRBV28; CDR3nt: TGTGCCAGCAGCCCAGGGGGCGGGCGGGAAAAACTGTTTTTT; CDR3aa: CASSPGGGREKLFF
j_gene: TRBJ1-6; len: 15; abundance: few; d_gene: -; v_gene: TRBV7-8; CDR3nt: TGTGCCAGCAGCTCAAGTACAGCAAACAATTCACCCCTCCACTTT; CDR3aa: CASSSSTANNSPLHF
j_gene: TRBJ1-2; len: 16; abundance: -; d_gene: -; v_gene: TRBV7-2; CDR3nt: TGTGCCAGCAGCTTAGGAACCCCGGGGGGTCCCTATGGCTACACCTTC; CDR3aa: CASSLGTPGGPYGYTF
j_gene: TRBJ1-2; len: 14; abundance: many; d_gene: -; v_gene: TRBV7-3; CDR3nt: TGTGCCAGCAGCCCCGGGACACAAAGCTATGGCTACACCTTC; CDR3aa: CASSPGTQSYGYTF
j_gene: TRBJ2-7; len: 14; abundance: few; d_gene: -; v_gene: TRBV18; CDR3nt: TGTGCCAGCTCACCACCTTATCCGGACGAGGAGCAGTACTTC; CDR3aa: CASSPPYPDEEQYF
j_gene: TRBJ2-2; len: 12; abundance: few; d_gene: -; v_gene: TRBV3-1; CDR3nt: TGTGCCAGCAGGCGATACGCCGGGGAGCTGTTTTTT; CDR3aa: CASRRYAGELFF
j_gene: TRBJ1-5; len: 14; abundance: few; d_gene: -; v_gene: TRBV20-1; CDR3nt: TGCAGTGCTGCGAAGACGGGGGGGAATCAGCCCCAGCATTTT; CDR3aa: CSAAKTGGNQPQHF
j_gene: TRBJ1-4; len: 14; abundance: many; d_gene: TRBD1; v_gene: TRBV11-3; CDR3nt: TGTGCCAGCAGCTGGGGACAGGGTCGCGAAAAACTGTTTTTT; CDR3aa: CASSWGQGREKLFF
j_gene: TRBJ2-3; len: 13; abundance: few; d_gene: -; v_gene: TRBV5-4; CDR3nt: TGTGCCAGCAGCCTAAGTTGGGAGGATACGCAGTATTTT; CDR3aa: CASSLSWEDTQYF
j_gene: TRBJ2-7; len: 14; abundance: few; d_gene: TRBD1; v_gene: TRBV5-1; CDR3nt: TGCGCCAGCAACCGAACCGGGACAGTCTACGAGCAGTACTTC; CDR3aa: CASNRTGTVYEQYF
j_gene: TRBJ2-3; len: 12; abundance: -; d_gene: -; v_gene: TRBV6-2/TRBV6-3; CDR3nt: TGTGCCAGCAGTATAGACCCAGATACGCAGTATTTT; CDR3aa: CASSIDPDTQYF
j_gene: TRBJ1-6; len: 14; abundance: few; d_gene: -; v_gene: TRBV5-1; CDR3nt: TGCGCCAGCGGCTTGGATAACAGAGATTCACCCCTCCACTTT; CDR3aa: CASGLDNRDSPLHF
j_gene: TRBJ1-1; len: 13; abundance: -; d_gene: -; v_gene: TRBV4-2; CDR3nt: TGTGCCAGCAGCCAAGGATCCCGGTCTGAAGCTTTCTTT; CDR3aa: CASSQGSRSEAFF
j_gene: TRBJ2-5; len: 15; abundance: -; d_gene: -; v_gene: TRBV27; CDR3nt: TGTGCCAGCAGTTCCCCGGACAACATCCAAGAGACCCAGTACTTC; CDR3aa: CASSSPDNIQETQYF
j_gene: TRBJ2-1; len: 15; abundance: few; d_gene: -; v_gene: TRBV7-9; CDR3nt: TGTGCCAGCAGCTTGAGAGGGAACGCGAACAATGAGCAGTTCTTC; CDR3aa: CASSLRGNANNEQFF
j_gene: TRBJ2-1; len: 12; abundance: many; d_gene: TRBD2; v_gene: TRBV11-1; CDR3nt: TGTGCCAGCAGCCAAATTAGCGGGGGGCGTCTCTTC; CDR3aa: CASSQISGGRLF
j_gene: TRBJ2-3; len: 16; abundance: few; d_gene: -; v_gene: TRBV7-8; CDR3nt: TGTGCCAGTAAAGGGGCGGGGGCGGCCCGCACAGATACGCAGTATTTT; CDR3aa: CASKGAGAARTDTQYF
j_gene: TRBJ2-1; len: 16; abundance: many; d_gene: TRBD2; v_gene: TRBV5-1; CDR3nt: TGCGCCAGCAGCGGGGGACTAGCGGGACTCTACAATGAGCAGTTCTTC; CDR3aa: CASSGGLAGLYNEQFF
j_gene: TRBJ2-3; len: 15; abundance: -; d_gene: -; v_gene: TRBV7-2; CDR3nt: TGTGCCAGCAGCTTAGGGGGGCGGAACACAGATACGCAGTATTTT; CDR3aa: CASSLGGRNTDTQYF
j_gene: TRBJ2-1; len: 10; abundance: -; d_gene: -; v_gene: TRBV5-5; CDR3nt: TGTGCCAGCAGCTTGGGTTTTCCGTTCTTC; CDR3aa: CASSLGFPFF
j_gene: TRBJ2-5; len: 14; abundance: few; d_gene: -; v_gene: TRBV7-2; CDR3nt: TGTGCCAGCAGCCCCCTCCTGAGTTCGGGGACCCAGTACTTC; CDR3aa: CASSPLLSSGTQYF
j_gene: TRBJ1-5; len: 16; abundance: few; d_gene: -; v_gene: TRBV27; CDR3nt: TGTGCCAGCACCCCGCGGGGGACTCATAGCAATCAGCCCCAGCATTTT; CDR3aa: CASTPRGTHSNQPQHF
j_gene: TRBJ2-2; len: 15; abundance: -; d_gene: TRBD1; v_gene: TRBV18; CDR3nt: TGTGCCAGCTCACCGTGGACAGGGAACACCGGGGAGCTGTTTTTT; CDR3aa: CASSPWTGNTGELFF
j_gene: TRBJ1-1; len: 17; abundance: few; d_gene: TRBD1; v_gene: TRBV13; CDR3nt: TGTGCCAGCAGCCAACCCGACACAGGGGCGGTGAACACTGAAGCTTTCTTT; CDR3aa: CASSQPDTGAVNTEAFF
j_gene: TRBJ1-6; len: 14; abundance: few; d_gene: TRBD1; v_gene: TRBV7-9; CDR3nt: TGTGCCAGCAGCTTAGAGGGGACAGGAGAAGTCCTCCACTTT; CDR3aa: CASSLEGTGEVLHF
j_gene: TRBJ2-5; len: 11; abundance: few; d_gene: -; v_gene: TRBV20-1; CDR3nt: TGCAGTGCTAGACCCCAAGAGACCCAGTACTTC; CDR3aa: CSARPQETQYF
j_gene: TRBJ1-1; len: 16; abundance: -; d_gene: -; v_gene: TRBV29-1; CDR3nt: TGCAGCGTTGAAGATTGGGGAGGGGCAGGGAACACTGAAGCTTTCTTT; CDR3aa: CSVEDWGGAGNTEAFF
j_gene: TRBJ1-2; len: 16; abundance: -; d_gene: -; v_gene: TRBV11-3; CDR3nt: TGTGCCAGCAGCTTAGAGGCGGTTCCGGGGAAGGGCGGCTACACCTTC; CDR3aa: CASSLEAVPGKGGYTF
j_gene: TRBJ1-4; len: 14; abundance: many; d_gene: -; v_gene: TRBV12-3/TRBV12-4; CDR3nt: TGTGCCAGCAGTTTCACGGGGCCTAATGAAAAACTGTTTTTT; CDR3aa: CASSFTGPNEKLFF
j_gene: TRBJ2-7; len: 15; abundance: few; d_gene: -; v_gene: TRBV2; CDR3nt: TGTGCCAGCACTGCCGCCCGGGCCGGCGGCTACGAGCAGTACTTC; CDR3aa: CASTAARAGGYEQYF
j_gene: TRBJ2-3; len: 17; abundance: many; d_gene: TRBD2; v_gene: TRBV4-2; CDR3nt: TGTGCCAGCAGCCAAAGTCTAGCGGCCGGGCTCACAGATACGCAGTATTTT; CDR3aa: CASSQSLAAGLTDTQYF
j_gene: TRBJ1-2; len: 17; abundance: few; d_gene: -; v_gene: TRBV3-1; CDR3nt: TGTGCCAGCAGCCAAAGCCGGGACGGAATCTCTAACTATGGCTACACCTTC; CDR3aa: CASSQSRDGISNYGYTF
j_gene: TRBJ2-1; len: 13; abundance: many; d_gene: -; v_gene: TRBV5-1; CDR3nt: TGCGCCAGCAGCTCGAATGACTACAATGAGCAGTTCTTC; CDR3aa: CASSSNDYNEQFF
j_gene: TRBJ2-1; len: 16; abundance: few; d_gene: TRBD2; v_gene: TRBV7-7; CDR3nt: TGTGCTAGCAGCCAAGGACTAGCCTCAGTAGGGGGTGAGCAGTTCTTC; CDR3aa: CASSQGLASVGGEQFF
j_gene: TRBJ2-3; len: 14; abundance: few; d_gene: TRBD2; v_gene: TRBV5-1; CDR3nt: TGCGCCAGCAGCTTGCGTCTAGCGGGCCCCACGCAGTATTTT; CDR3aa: CASSLRLAGPTQYF
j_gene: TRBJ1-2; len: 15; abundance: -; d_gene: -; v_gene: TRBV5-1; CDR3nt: TGCGCCAGCAGTTACCTGTACCCGGGGGACTATGGCTACACCTTC; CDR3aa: CASSYLYPGDYGYTF
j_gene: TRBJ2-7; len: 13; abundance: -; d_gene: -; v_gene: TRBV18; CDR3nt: TGTGCCAGCTCACCACAGGAGGGGTACGAGCAGTACTTC; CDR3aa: CASSPQEGYEQYF
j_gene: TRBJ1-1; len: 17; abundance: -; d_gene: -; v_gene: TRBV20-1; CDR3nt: TGCAGTGCTAGAGCCCTTCGGGGCCGGGTCATGAACACTGAAGCTTTCTTT; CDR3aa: CSARALRGRVMNTEAFF
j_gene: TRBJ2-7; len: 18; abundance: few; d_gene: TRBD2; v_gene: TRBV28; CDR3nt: TGTGCCAGCAGTCCCCCCGGGAGGGGACTAGCGGGAGTCTACGAGCAGTACTTC; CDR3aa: CASSPPGRGLAGVYEQYF
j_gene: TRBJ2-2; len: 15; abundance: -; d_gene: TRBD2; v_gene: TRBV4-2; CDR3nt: TGTGCCAGCAGCCTCAAAGGCGGGGGCACCGGGGAGCTGTTTTTT; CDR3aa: CASSLKGGGTGELFF
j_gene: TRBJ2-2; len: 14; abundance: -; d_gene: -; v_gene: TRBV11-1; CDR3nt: TGTGCCAGCAGCCCCTATGGGTTGACCGGGGAGCTGTTTTTT; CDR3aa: CASSPYGLTGELFF
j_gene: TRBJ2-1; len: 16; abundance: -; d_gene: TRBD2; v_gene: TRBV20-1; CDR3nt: TGCAGTGCTAGAGATGAAGCGGGGAGCTCCTACAATGAGCAGTTCTTC; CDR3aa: CSARDEAGSSYNEQFF
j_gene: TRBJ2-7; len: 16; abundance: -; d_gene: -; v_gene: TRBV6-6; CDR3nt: TGTGCCAGCAAACCCCTGGGGGGCTCCCACTCCTACGAGCAGTACTTC; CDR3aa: CASKPLGGSHSYEQYF
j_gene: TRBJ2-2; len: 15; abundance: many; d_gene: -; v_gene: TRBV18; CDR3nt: TGTGCCAGCTCACCACTTTCCAGGGGCACCGGGGAGCTGTTTTTT; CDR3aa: CASSPLSRGTGELFF